The next 11 T cell receptor beta chains were all read from a single sample in a study of T cells in Graves' hyperthyroidism and ophthalmopathy. RNA transcripts gave rise to amplified TCR beta CDR3 regions. HTBI primers were used for first-round RT-PCR of the TCR CDR3. TCRdb used MiXCR to reprocess the multiplex PCR reads, holding one entry per CDR3 protein. The data hold a few hundred thousand distinct CDR3 sequences, with around 14% observed a single time. Material: blood. The receptor set was obtained from a woman aged 25 to 45 with Graves' hyperthyroidism.

This chain uses TRBV29-1 with TRBJ2-3; 8 bases match TRBD2. The CDR3 is made up of 16 amino acids. The V gene's germline CDR1 is SQVTM and CDR2 ANQGSEA. With V trimmed by 0 bases and J by 2 bases, 7 bases remained unmatched. CDR3 region: CSVEDPAGGPTDTQYF. The CDR3, as DNA: TGCAGCGTTGAAGACCCCGCGGGAGGACCCACAGATACGCAGTATTTT.

The chain carries TRBV20-1 and TRBJ1-4; D gene unclear. The CDR3 is 13 residues long. Germline CDR1 and CDR2: DFQATT and SNEGSKA (reference sequence). Trimming removed 2 bases from V and 4 bases from J, with 8 bases in between. The CDR3 reads CSARPPNNEKLFF. The CDR3 nucleotides are TGCAGTGCTAGACCTCCTAATAATGAAAAACTGTTTTTT.

This clonotype was recorded at least ten times. The chain uses TRBV28 and TRBJ2-5; maybe TRBD1 (6 bases). Germline values: CDR1 MDHEN, CDR2 SYDVKM. V was trimmed by 5 bases and J by 5 bases, leaving 15 bases between them. The CDR3 extends over 14 amino acids. The CDR3 is CASSPATGLETQYF. In DNA, the CDR3 is TGTGCCAGCAGTCCGGCCACAGGGTTGGAGACCCAGTACTTC.

The table lists this clonotype with many counts. The chain is built from TRBV2 and TRBJ2-7; D not resolved. Germline V CDR1 and CDR2: SNHLY, FYNNEI. V was cut by 5 bases and J by 4 bases, with 9 bases left in between. The CDR3 extends over 12 amino acids. The DNA of the CDR3 is TGTGCCAGCAGTATTGGACGGTACGAGCAGTACTTC. Translating it yields CASSIGRYEQYF.

The chain carries TRBV5-4 and TRBJ2-3, with 8 bases fitting TRBD2. The CDR3 is 15 residues long. V was clipped by 4 bases and J by 4 bases; unmatched bases: 8. Germline V lookup: CDR1 SGHNT, CDR2 YYREEE (reference sequence). The CDR3 DNA reads as TGTGCCAGCAGCCGTCCTAGCGGGTATTCAGATACGCAGTATTTT. Residues: CASSRPSGYSDTQYF.

This clonotype was seen more than once but under ten times. V usage is TRBV6-1 and J usage is TRBJ1-2; unclear D gene. Trimming removed 5 bases from V and 2 bases from J, with 15 bases in between. CDR3 length equals 15 residues. Germline V gives CDR1 MNHNS, CDR2 SASEGT. In nucleotides, the CDR3 is TGTGCCAGCAGTACCCGACCGGCACAAAACTATGGCTACACCTTC. It specifies CASSTRPAQNYGYTF.

This clonotype has at least ten counts. This chain connects TRBV12-3 or TRBV12-4 to TRBJ1-2, with no clear D. There are 16 residues in the CDR3. V was cut by 4 bases and J by 8 bases, with 23 bases left in between. The CDR3 DNA reads TGTGCCAGCAGTTCTCCCGCGTCTTCCAAGGTGGGCGGCTACACCTTC. Protein sequence: CASSSPASSKVGGYTF.

This clonotype was seen at least ten times. The chain recombines TRBV20-1 with TRBJ2-5; D perhaps matches TRBD2 (5 bases). Germline lookup yields CDR1 DFQATT and CDR2 SNEGSKA (reference sequence). V lost 2 bases and J lost 3, with 7 bases in between. The CDR3 extends over 12 amino acids. This CDR3 reads CSARTAEETQYF. The CDR3 bases are TGCAGTGCTAGAACAGCGGAAGAGACCCAGTACTTC.

There are many counts of this clonotype. This sequence joins TRBV6-6 and TRBJ2-7, with D perhaps TRBD2 (5 bases). CDR3 size: 15 residues. The germline V gene encodes CDR1 MNHNY and CDR2 SVGAGI (reference sequence). V lost 2 bases and J lost 2, with 13 bases in between. Here the CDR3 reads CASSYKIVGAYEQYF. The CDR3 DNA is TGTGCCAGCAGTTACAAAATCGTCGGGGCCTACGAGCAGTACTTC.

This clonotype has a handful of counts. This chain links TRBV7-9 with TRBJ2-5; TRBD2 is a possible D gene (6 bases). Germline lookup yields CDR1 SEHNR and CDR2 FQNEAQ (reference sequence). The CDR3 spans 18 residues. The V and J ends lost 6 bases and 0 bases respectively, with 23 bases between them. The chain's CDR3 is CASSTTRIDRQYQETQYF. Written as DNA, the CDR3 is TGTGCCAGCAGTACGACTAGGATAGATCGTCAGTACCAAGAGACCCAGTACTTC. The full variable domain, with the rest looked up from reference TRBV7-9 and TRBJ2-5, is DTGVSQNPRHKITKRGQNVTFRCDPISEHNRLYWYRQTLGQGPEFLTYFQNEAQLEKSRLLSDRFSAERPKGSFSTLEIQRTEQGDSAMYLCASSTTRIDRQYQETQYFGPGTRLLVL.

J is TRBJ1-3 and V is TRBV7-9; no definite D call. This CDR3 is built from 15 residues. The germline V gene encodes CDR1 SEHNR and CDR2 FQNEAQ (reference sequence). The V gene lost 0 bases and the J gene lost 4 bases, with 10 bases spanning the gap. The CDR3 protein is CASSLALSNGNTIYF. CDR3 DNA: TGTGCCAGCAGCTTAGCCCTCTCTAACGGAAACACCATATATTTT. Using reference TRBV7-9 and TRBJ1-3 for the parts outside the CDR3, the full variable domain is DTGVSQNPRHKITKRGQNVTFRCDPISEHNRLYWYRQTLGQGPEFLTYFQNEAQLEKSRLLSDRFSAERPKGSFSTLEIQRTEQGDSAMYLCASSLALSNGNTIYFGEGSWLTVV.